The 32 T cell receptor beta chains given below trace back to one sample, sequenced in a study of blood T cell repertoires in COVID-19. Assay: immunoSEQ multiplex PCR; the TCRdb copy retains only in-frame clones and omits some. Here the sample spans approximately 350,000 clones, approximately 90% being singletons. Sample: PBMCs or T cells enriched from blood (not recorded which). Every receptor here comes from a man between 18 and 35 years old who had recovered from COVID-19.

The chain uses TRBV11-2 and TRBJ2-3; D is unclear. V was trimmed by 3 bases and J by 10 bases, leaving 11 bases between them. The CDR3 runs 12 residues. Germline CDR1 and CDR2: SGHAT and FQNNGV. Here the CDR3 reads CASSLESQPQYF. DNA for the CDR3: TGTGCCAGCAGCTTGGAGTCCCAGCCGCAGTATTTT.

The gene calls are TRBV19 and TRBJ2-1, with 7 nucleotides matching TRBD2. Germline V gene lookup returns CDR1 LNHDA and CDR2 SQIVND (reference sequence). The CDR3 is 15 residues long. The junction had 8 bases not matched to a gene; V was cut back by 5 bases and J by 4 bases. As DNA, the CDR3 is TGTGCCAGTAGTGGAACAACTAGCGCATACAATGAGCAGTTCTTC. Amino acid sequence: CASSGTTSAYNEQFF.

This chain uses TRBV19 with TRBJ1-5; TRBD1 might be the D (5 bases). Per germline, CDR1 LNHDA and CDR2 SQIVND (reference sequence). Trimming took off 4 bases at V and 0 bases at J, with 13 bases between the two ends. The CDR3 loop spans 16 amino acids. The CDR3 DNA sequence: TGTGCCAGTAGTAGAACCGGGACTTATAGCAATCAGCCCCAGCATTTT. Amino acid sequence: CASSRTGTYSNQPQHF.

The chain recombines TRBV6-2 or TRBV6-3 with TRBJ2-2; 16 bases agree with TRBD2. The CDR3 is 16 amino acids. Trimming at V came to 6 bases and at J to 5 bases, leaving 3 bases not matched to a gene. From germline, CDR1 is MNHEY and CDR2 SVGEGT. Here the CDR3 reads CASSRGLAGGTGELFF. Here the CDR3 DNA reads TGTGCCAGCAGCCGGGGACTAGCGGGAGGGACCGGGGAGCTGTTTTTT.

The rearrangement uses TRBV5-1 and TRBJ2-2; 9 positions agree with TRBD2. Germline V lookup: CDR1 SGHRS, CDR2 YFSETQ. The CDR3 loop spans 16 amino acids. V shed 4 bases and J 1 base; nucleotides not matched to a gene: 5. In nucleotides, the CDR3 is TGCGCCAGCAGCCTGCGACTAGCGGTGAACACCGGGGAGCTGTTTTTT. This codes for CASSLRLAVNTGELFF.

The chain joins TRBV11-3 to TRBJ2-2; D perhaps matches TRBD1 (6 bases). This CDR3 spans 14 amino acids. V was cut by 5 bases and J by 9 bases, with 16 bases left in between. The germline V gene has CDR1 SGHNT and CDR2 YENEEA. The CDR3 DNA reads as TGTGCCAGCAGCCAGGACAGCCTGCACCGGGAGCTGTTTTTT. This gives the protein CASSQDSLHRELFF.

The V call is TRBV4-1, the J call TRBJ2-7, with a weak D call TRBD2 (5 bases). The V end was cut by 0 bases, the J end by 1 base, with 10 bases between. Germline V lookup: CDR1 MGHRA, CDR2 YSYEKL. The CDR3 covers 15 residues. The CDR3 sequence is CASSQEWRASYEQYF. In nucleotides, the CDR3 is TGCGCCAGCAGCCAAGAATGGCGGGCTTCCTACGAGCAGTACTTC.

This rearrangement joins TRBV28 to TRBJ2-1, with D hard to call. CDR3 length equals 16 residues. Trimming left V 5 bases short and J 0 bases short, with 14 bases between. CDR1 MDHEN and CDR2 SYDVKM come from the germline V gene. The CDR3 DNA reads as TGTGCCAGCAGTCCCCCAGGTTATAGCTCCTACAATGAGCAGTTCTTC. Protein sequence: CASSPPGYSSYNEQFF.

This clone is a singleton in its sample. The chain uses TRBV10-3 and TRBJ2-3; tentatively, D is TRBD1 (6 bases). With 6 bases removed from V and 4 bases from J, the gap between germline ends came to 14 bases. The CDR3 is 14 residues long. The germline gives CDR1 ENHRY, CDR2 SYGVKD. The CDR3 region has the DNA TGTGCCATCAGCCAAGGGGGTCTTGCAGATACGCAGTATTTT. Its translation: CAISQGGLADTQYF.

This chain links TRBV7-2 with TRBJ2-7, with D possibly TRBD1 on 6 matching bases. CDR3 length equals 14 residues. CDR1 SGHTA and CDR2 FQGNSA come from the germline V gene. Trimming removed 7 bases at V and 0 bases at J, with 13 bases between. CDR3 amino acids: CASKQRTASYEQYF. CDR3 DNA sequence: TGTGCCAGCAAACAACGGACAGCCTCCTACGAGCAGTACTTC.

V usage is TRBV28 and J usage is TRBJ1-1, with D unresolved. V was trimmed by 3 bases and J by 3 bases, leaving 8 bases between them. The CDR3 consists of 13 residues. Germline V gene lookup returns CDR1 MDHEN and CDR2 SYDVKM. CDR3 region: CASSFVRDTEAFF. As DNA, the CDR3 is TGTGCCAGCAGTTTCGTTCGGGACACTGAAGCTTTCTTT.

The chain joins TRBV21-1 to TRBJ2-3; TRBD1, the table's D call, was not compared with the DNA. TRBV21-1 is a documented pseudogene. This CDR3 is 12 amino acids long. The CDR3 coding sequence is TGTGCCAGCAGCAGCCGGACAGGGGAAAAGTATTTT. This codes for CASSSRTGEKYF.

The chain combines TRBV10-3 with TRBJ1-3; 7 bases map to TRBD1. The V and J ends lost 3 bases and 2 bases, in that order; junction bases with no gene match: 7. The CDR3 has 16 amino acids. Germline V lookup: CDR1 ENHRY, CDR2 SYGVKD. This chain's CDR3 is CAISDHGTVTGNTIYF. DNA for the CDR3: TGTGCCATCAGTGACCACGGGACAGTTACTGGAAACACCATATATTTT.

The sample holds a few counts of this clone. The genes are TRBV5-6 and TRBJ2-5; 7 bases fit TRBD2. Germline lookup yields CDR1 SGHDT and CDR2 YYEEEE. The ends lost 3 bases at V and 1 base at J; junction bases unmatched: 3. This CDR3 spans 14 amino acids. In DNA form, the CDR3 reads TGTGCCAGCAGCTATGGGACTACCCAAGAGACCCAGTACTTC. Translation: CASSYGTTQETQYF.

This clone was found once. This chain links TRBV10-3 with TRBJ1-6, with 7 bases matching TRBD1. Germline V lookup: CDR1 ENHRY, CDR2 SYGVKD. After removal of 4 bases from V and 8 bases from J, the junction contained 11 bases not matched to a gene. The CDR3 extends over 16 amino acids. The chain's CDR3 is CAISGLRQGFDSPLHF. CDR3 bases: TGTGCCATCAGTGGACTACGACAGGGTTTCGATTCACCCCTCCACTTT.

The rearrangement joins TRBV29-1 to TRBJ1-4; D remains ambiguous. The CDR3 has 11 residues. Trimming shortened V by 4 bases and J by 8 bases, and 8 bases separated the two germline ends. Germline-derived CDR1 and CDR2 are SQVTM and ANQGSEA. The CDR3 reads CSVGEGEKLFF. DNA for the CDR3: TGCAGCGTTGGGGAGGGCGAAAAACTGTTTTTT.

V and J are TRBV4-1 and TRBJ2-4, with unresolved D. The CDR3 has 14 residues. V gave up 0 bases and J gave up 10 bases, with 13 bases separating them. The germline CDR1 and CDR2 sequences are MGHRA and YSYEKL. Written as DNA, the CDR3 is TGCGCCAGCAGCCAAGATTTACAGCCTCAGATTCAGTACTTC. Translation: CASSQDLQPQIQYF.

The rearrangement links TRBV6-6 to TRBJ2-2, with D possibly being TRBD2 (5 bases). The CDR3 has 11 amino acids. V lost 8 bases to trimming and J lost 11 bases, with 12 bases between them. Germline loops: CDR1 MNHNY, CDR2 SVGAGI (reference sequence). DNA of the CDR3: TGTGCCAGCGTCGGACTTGAAGAGCTGTTTTTT. It codes for CASVGLEELFF.

The genes are TRBV19 and TRBJ2-1; TRBD2 matches at 9 bases. Trimming at V came to 2 bases and at J to 4 bases, leaving 6 bases not matched to a gene. Germline CDR1 LNHDA, CDR2 SQIVND (reference sequence). This CDR3 has 16 residues. The CDR3 nucleotides are TGTGCCAGTAGTATACGCGCTAGCGGGACTTACAATGAGCAGTTCTTC. Its protein product is CASSIRASGTYNEQFF.

The chain carries TRBV21-1 and TRBJ2-3; TRBD2 was called by the table and not checked on the DNA. TRBV21-1 is annotated as a pseudogene. The CDR3 runs to 17 residues. DNA of the CDR3: TGTGCCAGCAGCAAAGAGCTAGCGGTGAGTGGTGGGAATACGCAGTATTTT. Protein product: CASSKELAVSGGNTQYF.

This clone turned up a few times. The J gene is TRBJ1-1, the V gene TRBV3-1 (or the pseudogene TRBV3-2), with D perhaps TRBD1 (6 bases). V was clipped by 1 base and J by 2 bases, with 14 bases between them. Germline V lookup: CDR1 LGHDT, CDR2 YNNKEL (reference sequence). The CDR3 loop spans 16 amino acids. The CDR3 DNA sequence: TGTGCCAGCAGCCAAGCTAGGGGGACGATTAACACTGAAGCTTTCTTT. Residues: CASSQARGTINTEAFF.

The V and J genes are TRBV7-2 and TRBJ2-2, with 11 bases matching TRBD1. The CDR3 runs to 15 residues. Germline V CDR1 and CDR2: SGHTA, FQGNSA. The V and J ends lost 5 bases and 6 bases, in that order; junction bases with no gene match: 5. The CDR3 is CASSLGQGAAGELFF. DNA of the CDR3: TGTGCCAGCAGCCTAGGACAGGGGGCAGCCGGGGAGCTGTTTTTT.

The count of this clone is one. The chain uses TRBV18 and TRBJ1-5, with D perhaps matching TRBD1 (5 bases). Trimming removed 6 bases at V and 5 bases at J, with 20 bases between. Germline V lookup: CDR1 KGHSH, CDR2 LQKENI. The CDR3 totals 16 residues. CDR3 nucleotides: TGTGCCAGCTCGCCCTATGCCAGTCGGGGGGATCAGCCCCAGCATTTT. This codes for CASSPYASRGDQPQHF.

V is TRBV7-2 and J is TRBJ2-1; D is uncertain. CDR3 size: 14 residues. CDR1 is SGHTA, CDR2 FQGNSA, per germline. Trimming shortened V by 5 bases and J by 8 bases, and 16 bases separated the two germline ends. The CDR3 protein is CASSVDMRSDEQFF. CDR3 in DNA: TGTGCCAGCAGCGTAGATATGAGGTCCGATGAGCAGTTCTTC.

This sequence joins TRBV5-1 and TRBJ2-2, with D perhaps TRBD1 (6 bases). The CDR3 has 13 amino acids. Trimming removed 6 bases at V and 6 bases at J, with 12 bases between. Germline loops: CDR1 SGHRS, CDR2 YFSETQ. The CDR3 DNA reads TGCGCCAGCATTGGGGGCGCAGCCGGGGAGCTGTTTTTT. Protein sequence: CASIGGAAGELFF.

The gene calls are TRBV5-1 and TRBJ2-5, with D perhaps matching TRBD1 (6 bases). This CDR3 comprises 13 residues. Between the trimmed V and J ends, which lost 7 bases and 0 bases, there was a span of 10 bases. CDR1 and CDR2 (germline): SGHRS, YFSETQ. The CDR3 region has the DNA TGCGCCAGCGGAACAGGGAACCAAGAGACCCAGTACTTC. It yields the protein CASGTGNQETQYF.

This chain joins TRBV5-6 and TRBJ2-7; 10 positions match TRBD2. This CDR3 region has 15 residues. Trimming took 6 bases from V and 2 from J; bases not matched to a gene: 8. CDR1 and CDR2 from the germline V gene are SGHDT and YYEEEE. CDR3 in DNA: TGTGCCAGCACGAGGACTAGCGGCTTAGCCTACGAGCAGTACTTC. As protein: CASTRTSGLAYEQYF.

The chain employs TRBV7-8 and TRBJ2-6; tentative D call: TRBD1 (6 bases). V lost 3 bases and J 4 bases, leaving 13 bases between the germline ends. This CDR3 contains 16 residues. CDR1 is SGHVS, CDR2 FQNEAQ, per germline. This CDR3 reads CASSFRDIWGANVLTF. As DNA, the CDR3 is TGTGCCAGCAGCTTCCGGGACATCTGGGGGGCCAACGTCCTGACTTTC.

The chain uses TRBV18 and TRBJ2-1; 13 bases agree with TRBD2. Germline V gives CDR1 KGHSH, CDR2 LQKENI. The CDR3 consists of 18 residues. The V gene end was trimmed by 2 bases and the J gene end by 9 bases; junction bases not matched to a gene: 13. Here the CDR3 reads CASSPYRTSGRVGGEQFF. CDR3 in DNA: TGTGCCAGCTCACCATACAGGACTAGCGGGAGAGTGGGGGGTGAGCAGTTCTTC.

The chain carries TRBV4-1 and TRBJ1-2, with 7 bases that match TRBD1. The ends lost 0 bases at V and 0 bases at J; junction bases unmatched: 1. The germline V gene encodes CDR1 MGHRA and CDR2 YSYEKL. The CDR3 contains 15 residues. The CDR3 sequence: CASSQDGTANYGYTF. Written as DNA, the CDR3 is TGCGCCAGCAGCCAAGACGGGACAGCTAACTATGGCTACACCTTC.

The gene calls are TRBV11-2 and TRBJ1-1; D not resolved. The ends were cut back, 2 bases at V and 7 bases at J, with 8 bases in the middle. The V gene's germline CDR1 is SGHAT and CDR2 FQNNGV. The CDR3 totals 12 residues. This chain's CDR3 is CASSLKRDEAFF. Here the CDR3 DNA reads TGTGCCAGCAGCTTAAAGAGGGATGAAGCTTTCTTT.

DNA of the CDR3: TGTGCCAGCAGCGCGGACAGGGGCGGGTCCCCCGGGGAGCTGTTTTTT. The encoded protein is CASSADRGGSPGELFF. This sequence joins TRBV9 and TRBJ2-2, with 9 bases identical to TRBD1. The CDR3 is 16 residues long. The V and J ends lost 3 bases and 6 bases, in that order; junction bases with no gene match: 9. Germline V gene lookup returns CDR1 SGDLS and CDR2 YYNGEE.